This TCR beta chain was recovered during a study of STAT5B mutations in CD4+ large granular lymphocyte leukemia. Study-level findings and limits: Compared with healthy controls (2/35), patient top clones favored TRBV06 (8/27). About a quarter of private leukemic clonotypes occurred rarely in other patients' non-leukemic repertoires.

The table came from immunoSEQ multiplex PCR; TCRdb's copy has only in-frame clones and leaves some out. The table lists approximately 24,000 clones, 81% of them singletons, with around 0.33% in the top ten. For this clone: The antigen is not known.

CDR1 SGHTA and CDR2 FQGNSA come from the germline V gene. CDR3 length equals 16 residues. With 6 bases clipped from V and 6 bases from J, the junction kept 12 bases outside the gene matches. The rearrangement uses TRBV7-2 and TRBJ2-3; 10 nucleotides agree with TRBD2. Sequencing used CD4+ T cells from blood buffy coats. The sequence derives from a human donor in good health. The CDR3 DNA reads TGTGCCAGCAGTTCCAATCTAGCGGGAGCGGGGGATACGCAGTATTTT. As protein: CASSSNLAGAGDTQYF. Combining the CDR3 with reference TRBV7-2 and TRBJ2-3 gives the whole variable domain GAGVSQSPSNKVTEKGKDVELRCDPISGHTALYWYRQSLGQGLEFLIYFQGNSAPDKSGLPSDRFSAERTGGSVSTLTIQRTQQEDSAVYLCASSSNLAGAGDTQYFGPGTRLTVL.